These T cell receptor beta chains were read from a single sample in a study of CXCR3-negative and CXCR3-positive naive CD8 T cells. TCRdb re-called the 5' RACE reads; every CDR3 protein appears as one record, without DNA. This repertoire includes more than 70,000 distinct CDR3 sequences. What was sequenced was naive CXCR3+ CD8+ T cells from blood. Receptors originate from a human donor in good health. Some clones in this sample may be carry-over from other donors' samples. The CDR3 runs from the conserved cysteine through the conserved F or W. Expanded clones get a size class; other rows say once, few or many, or leave the size out.

v_call	clone_size	j_call	cdr3_aa
TRBV6-5	NA	TRBJ1-1	CASSYSRGTEAFF
TRBV6-2/TRBV6-3	NA	TRBJ2-7	CASSPSDRGLAREQYF
TRBV20-1	NA	TRBJ1-1	CSALGTGPGRAFF
TRBV29-1	NA	TRBJ2-7	CSVETGFAYEQYF
TRBV19	NA	TRBJ1-6	CASKTGVNSPLHF
TRBV27	NA	TRBJ2-1	CASNPRGGGNEQFF
TRBV7-8	NA	TRBJ2-7	CASSLYYEQYF
TRBV12-3/TRBV12-4	NA	TRBJ2-7	CASSPFLNYEQYF
TRBV6-4	medium-sized	TRBJ2-1	CASSVSSEYNEQFF
TRBV20-1	NA	TRBJ2-5	CSARDRRTPLETQYF
TRBV5-1	NA	TRBJ2-7	CASSLQTGYEQYF
TRBV12-3/TRBV12-4	NA	TRBJ2-1	CASSFQNEQFFGEHNEQFF
TRBV29-1	NA	TRBJ2-7	CSVSDRPYEQYF
TRBV5-1	NA	TRBJ2-1	CASSFRGSSYNEQFF
TRBV29-1	NA	TRBJ2-1	CSVPGTNEQFF
TRBV28	NA	TRBJ1-6	CASRRIFEINNSPLHF
TRBV12-3/TRBV12-4	NA	TRBJ1-2	CASSPGPLLHGYTF
TRBV29-1	NA	TRBJ2-7	CSVEGRYSYEQYF
TRBV19	NA	TRBJ2-1	CASNPGSYNEQFF
TRBV24-1	NA	TRBJ2-2	CATAQEQGANTGELFF
TRBV2	NA	TRBJ1-1	CASSERGPPNTEAFF
TRBV15	NA	TRBJ2-7	CATSNEPGLVYEQYF
TRBV27	NA	TRBJ1-1	CASSPLGVDTEAFF
TRBV5-1	NA	TRBJ2-2	CASSLRDRGRVATGELFF
TRBV15	NA	TRBJ2-7	CATSSDRSSYEQYF
TRBV7-9	NA	TRBJ2-7	CASSFPQAGLAAPYEQYF
TRBV7-9	NA	TRBJ2-1	CAREHRGAINEQFF
TRBV28	NA	TRBJ2-7	CASSFASGRSTYEQYF
TRBV18	NA	TRBJ1-5	CASSQFGTPQSGNPPQHF
TRBV28	NA	TRBJ2-3	CASSWTSGRNTDTQYF
TRBV28	NA	TRBJ2-5	CASSLRGALGTQYF
TRBV28	NA	TRBJ2-7	CASSPHLYEQYF
TRBV6-2/TRBV6-3	NA	TRBJ2-2	CASTRTDGTSGTGELFF
TRBV12-3/TRBV12-4	NA	TRBJ2-3	CASRPPAQRGADTQYF
TRBV4-3	NA	TRBJ2-7	CASSPSVGSTSGSYEQYF
TRBV6-4	NA	TRBJ2-2	CASSESGTTGELFF
TRBV15	NA	TRBJ2-3	CATYPIRKTSTDTQYF
TRBV5-1	NA	TRBJ1-5	CASSPTGLSNQPQHF
TRBV5-5	NA	TRBJ2-2	CASSLWEGDTGELFF
TRBV7-9	NA	TRBJ1-2	CASSSDRVGYTF
TRBV20-1	NA	TRBJ1-2	CSARGTGTSYGYTF
TRBV11-2	NA	TRBJ2-7	CASSLLVSYEQYF
TRBV7-9	NA	TRBJ2-7	CASSLSSDSSYEQYF
TRBV7-3	NA	TRBJ2-1	CASSLAGGPEQFF
TRBV14	NA	TRBJ1-3	CASSQKKASGNTIYF
TRBV2	NA	TRBJ2-3	CASSRSRTGNTDTQYF
TRBV20-1	NA	TRBJ2-7	CSARHSGNYEQYF
TRBV12-3/TRBV12-4	NA	TRBJ2-7	CASSLFRGVAYEQYF
TRBV3-1	NA	TRBJ1-1	CASSQASGNTEAFF
TRBV29-1	NA	TRBJ2-3	CSVEWASDYTQYF
TRBV7-9	NA	TRBJ1-5	CASSLSSAGNQPQHF
TRBV29-1	NA	TRBJ1-5	CSASRRAVEDNQPQHF
TRBV15	NA	TRBJ1-1	CATSGEVQLRETVAFF
TRBV7-9	NA	TRBJ2-2	CASRDFTGELFF